This TCR beta chain was observed in a study of tumor-infiltrating lymphocytes in primary liver carcinoma. Remarks on this clonotype: Its antigen remains unidentified.

The authors made TCR beta cDNA from roughly 480 ng total RNA with a constant-region primer. Investigators got TCR beta libraries out of three nested multiplex PCR rounds, done with slightly modified ARM-PCR. One entry per CDR3 protein results from TCRdb running MiXCR on the multiplex PCR reads. The sample holds roughly 190,000 distinct CDR3 sequences, approximately 80% seen once. The tissue used was unsorted bulk material of roughly 17-31 mg. RNA and DNA were co-extracted from it with the AllPrep DNA/RNA mini kit. Sampling of each tumor involved five separate regions. Viable tumor cells exceeded 85% in all tumor samples. Whole-study results and caveats: No more than about 8-24% of top clones could be seen in all five tumor regions. Tumors had a significantly higher top-250-clone fraction than blood (p = 0.039).

The sample comprised tumor tissue from primary liver carcinoma. The receptor comes from a man between 35 and 55 years old with primary liver carcinoma and hepatitis B virus infection.

CDR3 sequence reads: CASSIYRGPITDTQYF. The CDR3 DNA follows: TGTGCCAGCAGCATCTACCGGGGGCCTATCACAGATACGCAGTATTTT. The chain carries TRBV5-6 and TRBJ2-3; D tentatively reads TRBD1 or TRBD2 (6 bases each). The germline CDR1 and CDR2 sequences are SGHDT and YYEEEE. The ends were cut back, 4 bases at V and 2 bases at J, with 17 bases in the middle. The CDR3 runs 16 residues.